This T cell receptor (beta chain) was obtained from a study of cytomegalovirus exposure and HLA in healthy donors. Study results and limitations: In a later analysis, TCR beta V- and J-gene trimming was associated with a missense DCLRE1C variant. Some segments of the V type, notably TRBV6-2 and TRBV6-3, were excluded as indistinguishable. Cytomegalovirus status, reportedly, was diagnosed with high specificity and sensitivity by the classifier.

The PCR used 60 Vbeta and 13 Jbeta primers. Only in-frame clones appear in the TCRdb table, and some are missing; sequencing was by immunoSEQ multiplex PCR. Among 35,000 to 45,000 clones, about 60% were seen once, and the ten largest hold about 12%. The germline gives CDR1 MNHNS, CDR2 SASEGT. The CDR3 sequence is 16 residues long. This clone was found a few times. The antigen is unknown. A junction boundary mismatches the germline segment, possibly from a read error. This sequence originates from a man between 60 and 75 years old in good health and CMV-seropositive. Sequenced sample: PBMCs. The rearrangement links TRBV6-1 to TRBJ1-1; possibly TRBD1 for D (5 bases). The CDR3 DNA reads as TGTACCAGCAGTGAAGCCCAGGGTCCCATGAACACTGAAGCTTTCTTT. The encoded protein is CTSSEAQGPMNTEAFF.